This TCR beta chain was captured in a study of blood T cells in healthy people across ages. Primed by a sample-barcoded 5' primer and a J-beta primer mix, a second PCR proceeded for 7 to 11 cycles. In TCRdb, the 5' RACE reads were re-called with MiXCR into one record per CDR3 protein. The sample lists over 1,500,000 distinct CDR3 sequences; less than 50% were seen once. Germline V lookup: CDR1 SGHRS, CDR2 YFSETQ. The CDR3 extends over 14 amino acids. V was pared by 1 base and J by 6 bases, with 4 bases of the junction left unmatched. Sequencing was carried out using blood. This TCR was sampled from a woman between 35 and 50 years old in good health. The J gene is TRBJ2-3, the V gene TRBV5-1; TRBD1 matches at 8 bases. The CDR3 protein is CASSLMTGEDTQYF. CDR3 nucleotide sequence: TGCGCCAGCAGCTTGATGACAGGGGAGGATACGCAGTATTTT.